The 2 T cell receptor beta chains listed next were all sequenced from one sample in a study of blood T cells in healthy people across ages. The authors ran a second PCR of roughly 6 to 12 cycles using a sample-barcoded 5' primer and a J-beta primer mix. In TCRdb, the 5' RACE reads were re-called with MiXCR into one record per CDR3 protein. The table lists 1,500,000 or so distinct CDR3 sequences, roughly 59% of them singletons. The material sequenced was blood. Source of these receptors: a young man in good health.

This clonotype came up a few times. The chain combines TRBV7-2 with TRBJ1-6; D perhaps matches TRBD1 (5 bases). CDR3 length: 15 amino acids. Looked up from germline, CDR1 is SGHTA and CDR2 is FQGNSA. The ends were cut back, 5 bases at V and 7 bases at J, with 15 bases in the middle. This CDR3 reads CASSPSGTENSPLHF. Here the CDR3 DNA reads TGTGCCAGCAGCCCAAGCGGGACGGAGAATTCACCCCTCCACTTT.

This chain links TRBV6-1 with TRBJ2-1; maybe TRBD2 (6 bases). The V gene lost 4 bases and the J gene lost 2 bases, with 9 bases spanning the gap. Per germline, CDR1 MNHNS and CDR2 SASEGT. This CDR3 region has 14 residues. CDR3 coding DNA: TGTGCCAGCAGTGGGGGGGACCCCTACAATGAGCAGTTCTTC. It specifies CASSGGDPYNEQFF.